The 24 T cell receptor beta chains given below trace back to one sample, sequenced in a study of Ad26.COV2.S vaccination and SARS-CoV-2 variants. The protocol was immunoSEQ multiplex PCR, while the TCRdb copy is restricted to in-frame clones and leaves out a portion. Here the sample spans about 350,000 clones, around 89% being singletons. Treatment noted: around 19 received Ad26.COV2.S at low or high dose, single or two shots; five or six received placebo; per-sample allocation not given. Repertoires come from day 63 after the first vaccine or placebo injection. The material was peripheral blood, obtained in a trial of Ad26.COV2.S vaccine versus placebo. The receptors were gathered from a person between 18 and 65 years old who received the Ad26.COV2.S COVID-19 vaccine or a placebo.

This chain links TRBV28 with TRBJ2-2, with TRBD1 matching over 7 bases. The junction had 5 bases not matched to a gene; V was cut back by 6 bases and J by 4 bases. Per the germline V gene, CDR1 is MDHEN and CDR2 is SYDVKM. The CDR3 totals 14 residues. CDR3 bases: TGTGCCAGCAGGAGGACAGGAACCACCGGGGAGCTGTTTTTT. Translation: CASRRTGTTGELFF.

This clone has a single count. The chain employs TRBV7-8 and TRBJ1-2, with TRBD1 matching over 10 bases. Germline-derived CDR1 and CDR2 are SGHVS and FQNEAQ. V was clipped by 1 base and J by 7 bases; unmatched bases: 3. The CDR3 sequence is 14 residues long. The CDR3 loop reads CASSLGQGALGYTF. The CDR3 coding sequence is TGTGCCAGCAGCTTAGGACAGGGGGCGCTTGGCTACACCTTC.

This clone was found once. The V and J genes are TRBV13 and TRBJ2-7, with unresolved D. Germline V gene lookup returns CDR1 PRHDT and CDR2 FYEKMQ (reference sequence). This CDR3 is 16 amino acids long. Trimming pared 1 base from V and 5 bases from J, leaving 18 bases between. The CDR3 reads CASSLEARSSGNEQYF. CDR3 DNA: TGTGCCAGCAGCTTAGAGGCCCGGTCGTCAGGTAACGAGCAGTACTTC. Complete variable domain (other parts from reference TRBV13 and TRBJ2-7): AAGVIQSPRHLIKEKRETATLKCYPIPRHDTVYWYQQGPGQDPQFLISFYEKMQSDKGSIPDRFSAQQFSDYHSELNMSSLELGDSALYFCASSLEARSSGNEQYFGPGTRLTVT.

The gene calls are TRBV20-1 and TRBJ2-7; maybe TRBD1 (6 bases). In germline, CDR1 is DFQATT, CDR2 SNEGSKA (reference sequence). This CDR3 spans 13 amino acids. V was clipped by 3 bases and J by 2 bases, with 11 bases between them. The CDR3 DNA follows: TGCAGTGCTAGTATGGACAGCCCCTACGAGCAGTACTTC. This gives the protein CSASMDSPYEQYF.

Here the CDR3 DNA reads TGTGCCAGCAGTCTCGACAAGACCGGGGAGCTGTTTTTT. Its protein product is CASSLDKTGELFF. The chain is built from TRBV27 and TRBJ2-2; the D is unclear. The CDR3 runs 13 residues. Germline CDR1 MNHEY, CDR2 SMNVEV (reference sequence). V shed 5 bases and J shed 5 bases, with 9 bases lying between them.

DNA for the CDR3: TGTGCCAGCAGCCAAGATGTCGGGAACACTGAAGCTTTCTTT. It encodes CASSQDVGNTEAFF. The chain employs TRBV3-1 (or the pseudogene TRBV3-2) and TRBJ1-1; unclear D gene. From germline, CDR1 is LGHDT and CDR2 YNNKEL (reference sequence). This CDR3 is 14 amino acids long. Trimming took 0 bases from V and 1 from J, leaving 6 bases between them.

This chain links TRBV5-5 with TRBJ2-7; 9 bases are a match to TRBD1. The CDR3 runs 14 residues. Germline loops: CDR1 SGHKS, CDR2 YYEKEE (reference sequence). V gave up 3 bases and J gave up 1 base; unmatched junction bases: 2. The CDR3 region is CASSSDRGSYEQYF. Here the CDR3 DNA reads TGTGCCAGCAGCTCCGACAGGGGGTCCTACGAGCAGTACTTC.

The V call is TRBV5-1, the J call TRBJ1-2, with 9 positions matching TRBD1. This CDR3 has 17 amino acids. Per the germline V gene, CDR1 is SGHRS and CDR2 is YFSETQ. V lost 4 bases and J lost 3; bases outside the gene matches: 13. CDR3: CASSQDGTGILDYGYTF. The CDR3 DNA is TGCGCCAGCAGCCAAGATGGGACAGGGATCTTGGACTATGGCTACACCTTC.

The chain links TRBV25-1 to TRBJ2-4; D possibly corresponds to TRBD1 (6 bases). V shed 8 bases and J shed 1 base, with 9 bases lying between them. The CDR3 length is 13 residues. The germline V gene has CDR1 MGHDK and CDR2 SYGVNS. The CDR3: CASSTGAKNIQYF. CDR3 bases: TGTGCCAGCTCGACAGGCGCCAAAAACATTCAGTACTTC.

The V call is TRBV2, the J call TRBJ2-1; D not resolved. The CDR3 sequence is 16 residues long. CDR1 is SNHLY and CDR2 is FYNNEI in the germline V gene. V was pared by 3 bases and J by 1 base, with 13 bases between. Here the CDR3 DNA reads TGTGCCAGCAGTGATACCGATACGGTTTCCTACAATGAGCAGTTCTTC. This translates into CASSDTDTVSYNEQFF.

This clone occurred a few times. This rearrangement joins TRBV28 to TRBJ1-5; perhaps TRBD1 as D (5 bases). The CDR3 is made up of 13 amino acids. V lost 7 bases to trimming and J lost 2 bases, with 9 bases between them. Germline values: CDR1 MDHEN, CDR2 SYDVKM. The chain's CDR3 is CASNSGGNQPQHF. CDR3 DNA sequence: TGTGCCAGCAATTCGGGGGGCAATCAGCCCCAGCATTTT. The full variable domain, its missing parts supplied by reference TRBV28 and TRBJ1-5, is DVKVTQSSRYLVKRTGEKVFLECVQDMDHENMFWYRQDPGLGLRLIYFSYDVKMKEKGDIPEGYSVSREKKERFSLILESASTNQTSMYLCASNSGGNQPQHFGDGTRLSIL.

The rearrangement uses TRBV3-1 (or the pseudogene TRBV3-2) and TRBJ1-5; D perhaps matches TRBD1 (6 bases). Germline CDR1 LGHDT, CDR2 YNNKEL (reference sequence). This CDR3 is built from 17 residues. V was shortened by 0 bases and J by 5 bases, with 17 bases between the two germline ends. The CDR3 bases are TGTGCCAGCAGCCAAGAAGTTTCAGGGGTTTTAGATCAGCCCCAGCATTTT. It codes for CASSQEVSGVLDQPQHF.

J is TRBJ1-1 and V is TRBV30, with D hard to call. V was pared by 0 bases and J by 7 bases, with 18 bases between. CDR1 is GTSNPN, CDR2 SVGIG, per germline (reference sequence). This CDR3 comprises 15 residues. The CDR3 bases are TGTGCCTGGAGTGTTGGCGTTCTCGGGCTTGGTGAAGCTTTCTTT. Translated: CAWSVGVLGLGEAFF.

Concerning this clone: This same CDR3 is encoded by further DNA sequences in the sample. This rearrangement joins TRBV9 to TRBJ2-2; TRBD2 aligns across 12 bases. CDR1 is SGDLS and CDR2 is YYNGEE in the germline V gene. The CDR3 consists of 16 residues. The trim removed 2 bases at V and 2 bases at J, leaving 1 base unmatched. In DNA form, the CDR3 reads TGTGCCAGCAGCGTCGGACTAGCGGGAAACACCGGGGAGCTGTTTTTT. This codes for CASSVGLAGNTGELFF.

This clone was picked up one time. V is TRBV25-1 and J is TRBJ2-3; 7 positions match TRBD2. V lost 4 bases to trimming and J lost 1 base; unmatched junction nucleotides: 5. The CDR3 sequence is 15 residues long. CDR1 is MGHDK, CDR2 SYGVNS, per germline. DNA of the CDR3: TGTGCCAGCAGTGCCTTTAGCGGGCGCACAGATACGCAGTATTTT. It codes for CASSAFSGRTDTQYF.

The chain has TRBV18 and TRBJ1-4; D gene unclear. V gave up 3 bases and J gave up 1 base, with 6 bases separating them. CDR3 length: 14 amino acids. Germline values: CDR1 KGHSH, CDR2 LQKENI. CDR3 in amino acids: CASSPTVTNEKLFF. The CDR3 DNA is TGTGCCAGCTCACCGACGGTAACTAATGAAAAACTGTTTTTT.

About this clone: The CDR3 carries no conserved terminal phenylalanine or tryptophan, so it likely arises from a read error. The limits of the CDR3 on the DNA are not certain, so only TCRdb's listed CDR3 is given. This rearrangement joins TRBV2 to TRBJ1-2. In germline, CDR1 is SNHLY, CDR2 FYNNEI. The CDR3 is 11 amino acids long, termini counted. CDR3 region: CASSEGVHPVI.

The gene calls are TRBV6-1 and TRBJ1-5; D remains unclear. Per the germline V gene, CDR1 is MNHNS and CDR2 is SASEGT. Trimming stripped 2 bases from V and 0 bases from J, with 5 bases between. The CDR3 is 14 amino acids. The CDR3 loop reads CASSESLSNQPQHF. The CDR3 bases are TGTGCCAGCAGTGAAAGTCTTAGCAATCAGCCCCAGCATTTT.

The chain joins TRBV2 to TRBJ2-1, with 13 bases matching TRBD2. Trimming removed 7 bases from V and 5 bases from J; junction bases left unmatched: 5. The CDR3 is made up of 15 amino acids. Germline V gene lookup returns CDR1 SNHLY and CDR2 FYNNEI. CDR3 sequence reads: CASTPGLAGDNEQFF. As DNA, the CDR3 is TGTGCCAGCACCCCCGGACTAGCGGGGGACAATGAGCAGTTCTTC.

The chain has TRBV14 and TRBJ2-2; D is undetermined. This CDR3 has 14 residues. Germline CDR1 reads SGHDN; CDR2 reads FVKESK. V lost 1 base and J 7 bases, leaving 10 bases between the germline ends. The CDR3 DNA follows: TGTGCCAGCAGCCAAGGGCGGCCCCGCGGGGAGCTGTTTTTT. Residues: CASSQGRPRGELFF.

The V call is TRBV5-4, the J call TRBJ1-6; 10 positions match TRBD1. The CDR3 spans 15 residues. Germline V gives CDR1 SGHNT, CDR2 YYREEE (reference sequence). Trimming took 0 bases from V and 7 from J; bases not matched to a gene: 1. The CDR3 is CASSLAGQGNSPLHF. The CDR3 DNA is TGTGCCAGCAGCTTGGCGGGACAGGGGAATTCACCCCTCCACTTT.

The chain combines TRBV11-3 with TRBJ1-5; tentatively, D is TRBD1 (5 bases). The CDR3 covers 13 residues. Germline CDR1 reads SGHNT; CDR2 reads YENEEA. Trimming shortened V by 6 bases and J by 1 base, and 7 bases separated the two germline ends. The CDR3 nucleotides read TGTGCCAGCAGGGGACCCAGCAATCAGCCCCAGCATTTT. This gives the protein CASRGPSNQPQHF.

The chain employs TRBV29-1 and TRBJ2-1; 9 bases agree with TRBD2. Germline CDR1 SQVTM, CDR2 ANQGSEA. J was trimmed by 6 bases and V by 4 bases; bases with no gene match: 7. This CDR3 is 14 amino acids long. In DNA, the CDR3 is TGCAGCGTTGTCGCGGGAGGGCCAGGCAATGAGCAGTTCTTC. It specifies CSVVAGGPGNEQFF.

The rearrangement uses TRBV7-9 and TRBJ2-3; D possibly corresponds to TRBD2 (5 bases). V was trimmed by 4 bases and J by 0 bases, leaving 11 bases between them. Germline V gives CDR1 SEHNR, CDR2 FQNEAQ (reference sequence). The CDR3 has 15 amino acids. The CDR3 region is CASSSQRISTDTQYF. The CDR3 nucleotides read TGTGCCAGCAGCTCCCAGCGGATTAGCACAGATACGCAGTATTTT. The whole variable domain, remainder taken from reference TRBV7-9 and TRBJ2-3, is DTGVSQNPRHKITKRGQNVTFRCDPISEHNRLYWYRQTLGQGPEFLTYFQNEAQLEKSRLLSDRFSAERPKGSFSTLEIQRTEQGDSAMYLCASSSQRISTDTQYFGPGTRLTVL.